The TCR beta chain under discussion was sequenced for a study of response to subunit inactivated influenza vaccine. The V gene lost 4 bases and the J gene lost 2 bases, with 9 bases spanning the gap. The length of the CDR3 is 13 residues. In this sample, this clonotype turned up many times. Its antigen is not identified. Via MiXCR, TCRdb re-called the RT-PCR reads, giving one row per CDR3 protein. The table has about 480,000 distinct CDR3 sequences, approximately 11% seen once. Overall study findings and caveats: Seasonal influenza vaccination, on each occasion, was suggested by the authors to recruit few new T cells.

This sequence was found in a man in his fifties who received an inactivated influenza vaccine. Here the sequenced sample was PBMCs from blood, taken roughly 46 days after vaccination. The chain joins TRBV12-3 or TRBV12-4 to TRBJ2-7; D gene uncertain. This chain's CDR3 is CASSYGITYEQYF. CDR3 DNA: TGTGCCAGCAGTTACGGAATAACCTACGAGCAGTACTTC.